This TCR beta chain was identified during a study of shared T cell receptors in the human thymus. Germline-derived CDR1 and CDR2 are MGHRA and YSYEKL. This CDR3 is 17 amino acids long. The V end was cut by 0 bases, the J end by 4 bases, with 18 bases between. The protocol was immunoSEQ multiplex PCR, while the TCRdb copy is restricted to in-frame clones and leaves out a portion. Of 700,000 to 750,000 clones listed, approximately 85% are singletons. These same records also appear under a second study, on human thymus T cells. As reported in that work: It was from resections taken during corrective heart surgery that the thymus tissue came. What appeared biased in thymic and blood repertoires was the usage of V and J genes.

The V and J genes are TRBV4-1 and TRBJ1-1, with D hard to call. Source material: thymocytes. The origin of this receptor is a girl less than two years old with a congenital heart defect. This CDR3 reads CASSQDLNLSGGTEAFF. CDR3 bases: TGCGCCAGCAGCCAAGATCTAAACCTATCGGGAGGCACTGAAGCTTTCTTT.